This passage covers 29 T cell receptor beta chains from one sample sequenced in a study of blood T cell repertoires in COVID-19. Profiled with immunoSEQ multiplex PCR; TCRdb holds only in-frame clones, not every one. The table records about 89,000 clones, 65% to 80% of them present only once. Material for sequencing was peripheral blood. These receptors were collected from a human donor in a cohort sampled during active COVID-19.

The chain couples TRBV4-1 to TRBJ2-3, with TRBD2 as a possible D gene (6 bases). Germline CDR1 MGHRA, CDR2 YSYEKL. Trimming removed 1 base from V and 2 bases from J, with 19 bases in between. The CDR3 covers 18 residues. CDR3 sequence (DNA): TGCGCCAGCAGCCAAGGAGGAGGGAGGCCGGTGGTCACAGATACGCAGTATTTT. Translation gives CASSQGGGRPVVTDTQYF.

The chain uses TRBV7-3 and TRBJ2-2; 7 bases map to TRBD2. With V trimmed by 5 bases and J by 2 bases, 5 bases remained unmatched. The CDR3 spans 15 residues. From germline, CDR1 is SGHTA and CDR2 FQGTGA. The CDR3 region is CASSPLAFNTGELFF. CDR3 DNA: TGTGCCAGCAGCCCACTAGCGTTTAACACCGGGGAGCTGTTTTTT.

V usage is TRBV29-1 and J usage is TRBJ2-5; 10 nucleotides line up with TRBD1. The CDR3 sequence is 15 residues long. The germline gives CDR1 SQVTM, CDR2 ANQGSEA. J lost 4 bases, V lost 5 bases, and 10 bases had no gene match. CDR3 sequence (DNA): TGCAGCGTTCTCAGACAGGGGGCGAGGCTAGAGACCCAGTACTTC. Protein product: CSVLRQGARLETQYF.

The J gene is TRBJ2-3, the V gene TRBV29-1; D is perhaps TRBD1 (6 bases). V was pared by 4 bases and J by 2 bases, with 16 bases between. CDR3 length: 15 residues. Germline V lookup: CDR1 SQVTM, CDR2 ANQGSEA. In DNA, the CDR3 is TGCAGCGTTGCGACAGGCCACTCTTCCACAGATACGCAGTATTTT. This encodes CSVATGHSSTDTQYF.

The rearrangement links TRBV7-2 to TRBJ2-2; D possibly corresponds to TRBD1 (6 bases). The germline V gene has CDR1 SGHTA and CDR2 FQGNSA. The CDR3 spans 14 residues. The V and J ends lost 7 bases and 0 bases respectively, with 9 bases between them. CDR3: CASNNRANTGELFF. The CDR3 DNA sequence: TGTGCCAGCAATAACAGGGCGAACACCGGGGAGCTGTTTTTT.

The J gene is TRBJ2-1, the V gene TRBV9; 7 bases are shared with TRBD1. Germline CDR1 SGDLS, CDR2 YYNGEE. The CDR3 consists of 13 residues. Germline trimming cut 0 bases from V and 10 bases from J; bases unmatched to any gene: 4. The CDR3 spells CASSVEGAREQFF. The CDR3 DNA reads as TGTGCCAGCAGCGTAGAGGGGGCGAGGGAGCAGTTCTTC.

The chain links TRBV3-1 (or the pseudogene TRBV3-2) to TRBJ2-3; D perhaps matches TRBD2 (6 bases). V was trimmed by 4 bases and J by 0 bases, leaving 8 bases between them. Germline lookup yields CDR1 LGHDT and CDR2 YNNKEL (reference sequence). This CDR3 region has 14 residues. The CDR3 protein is CASSRSGSTDTQYF. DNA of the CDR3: TGTGCCAGCAGCCGCAGCGGGAGCACAGATACGCAGTATTTT.

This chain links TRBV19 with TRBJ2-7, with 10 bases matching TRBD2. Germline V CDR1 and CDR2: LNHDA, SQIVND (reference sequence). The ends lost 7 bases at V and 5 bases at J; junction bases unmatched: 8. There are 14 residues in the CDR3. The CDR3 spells CASKLSLAGDEQYF. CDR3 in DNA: TGTGCCAGTAAACTTTCCCTAGCGGGAGACGAGCAGTACTTC.

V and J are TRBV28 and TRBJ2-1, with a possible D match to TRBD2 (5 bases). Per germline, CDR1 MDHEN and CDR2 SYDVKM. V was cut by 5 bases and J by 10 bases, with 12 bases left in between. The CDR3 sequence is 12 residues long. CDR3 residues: CASSRGFREQFF. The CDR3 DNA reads TGTGCCAGCAGTCGGGGATTTAGGGAGCAGTTCTTC.

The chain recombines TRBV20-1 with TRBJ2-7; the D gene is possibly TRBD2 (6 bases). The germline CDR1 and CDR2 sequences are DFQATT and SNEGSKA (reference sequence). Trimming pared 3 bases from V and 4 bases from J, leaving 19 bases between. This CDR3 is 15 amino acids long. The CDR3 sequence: CSASSRELVGYEQYF. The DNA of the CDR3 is TGCAGTGCTAGTAGCCGGGAGCTAGTGGGATACGAGCAGTACTTC.

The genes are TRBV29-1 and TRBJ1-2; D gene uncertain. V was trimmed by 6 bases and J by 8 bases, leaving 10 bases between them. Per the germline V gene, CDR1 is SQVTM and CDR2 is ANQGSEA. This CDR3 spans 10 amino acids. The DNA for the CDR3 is TGCAGCGTCCAGACACAAGGCTACACCTTC. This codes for CSVQTQGYTF.

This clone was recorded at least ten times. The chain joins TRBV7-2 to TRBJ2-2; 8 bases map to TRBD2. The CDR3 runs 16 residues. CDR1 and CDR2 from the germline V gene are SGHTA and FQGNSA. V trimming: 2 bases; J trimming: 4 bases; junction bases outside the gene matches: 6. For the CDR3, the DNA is TGTGCCAGCAGCTTACTGGCGGGAGGATTCACCGGGGAGCTGTTTTTT. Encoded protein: CASSLLAGGFTGELFF.

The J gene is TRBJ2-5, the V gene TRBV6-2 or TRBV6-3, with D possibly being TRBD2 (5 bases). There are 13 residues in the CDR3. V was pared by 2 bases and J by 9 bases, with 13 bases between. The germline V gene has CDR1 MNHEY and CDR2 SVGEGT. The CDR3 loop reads CASSYTGSTPQYF. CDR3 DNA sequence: TGTGCCAGCAGTTACACGGGAAGTACCCCCCAGTACTTC.

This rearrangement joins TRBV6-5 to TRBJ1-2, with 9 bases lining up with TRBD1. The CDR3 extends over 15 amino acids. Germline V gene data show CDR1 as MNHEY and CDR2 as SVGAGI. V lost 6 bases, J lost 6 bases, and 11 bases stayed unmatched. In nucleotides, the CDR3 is TGTGCCAGCAGAGGACAGGGGAGGATTCGCAATGGCTACACCTTC. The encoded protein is CASRGQGRIRNGYTF.

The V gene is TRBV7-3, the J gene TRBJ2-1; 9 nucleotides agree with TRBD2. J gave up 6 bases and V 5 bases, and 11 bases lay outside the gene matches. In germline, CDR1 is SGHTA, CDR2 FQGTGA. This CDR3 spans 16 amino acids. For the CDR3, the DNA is TGTGCCAGCAGCCCCAATAGCGGGAGTGAGTTCAATGAGCAGTTCTTC. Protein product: CASSPNSGSEFNEQFF. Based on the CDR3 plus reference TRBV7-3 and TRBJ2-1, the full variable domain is GAGVSQTPSNKVTEKGKYVELRCDPISGHTALYWYRQSLGQGPEFLIYFQGTGAADDSGLPNDRFFAVRPEGSVSTLKIQRTERGDSAVYLCASSPNSGSEFNEQFFGPGTRLTVL.

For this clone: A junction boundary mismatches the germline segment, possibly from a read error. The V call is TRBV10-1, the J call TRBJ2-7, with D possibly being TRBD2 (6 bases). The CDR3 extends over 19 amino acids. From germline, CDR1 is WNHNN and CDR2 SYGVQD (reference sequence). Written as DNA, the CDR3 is TGCGCCAGCAGTGGGGGACTCTACTCTAGTCCATTCGGCTCCTGCGAGCAGTACTTC. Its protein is CASSGGLYSSPFGSCEQYF.

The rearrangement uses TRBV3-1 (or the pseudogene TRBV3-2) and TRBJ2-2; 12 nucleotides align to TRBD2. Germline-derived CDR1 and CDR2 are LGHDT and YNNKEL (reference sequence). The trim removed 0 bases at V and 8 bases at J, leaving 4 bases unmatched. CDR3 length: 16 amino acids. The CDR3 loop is CASSQEGLAGRGELFF. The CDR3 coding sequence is TGTGCCAGCAGCCAAGAGGGACTAGCGGGTCGGGGGGAGCTGTTTTTT.

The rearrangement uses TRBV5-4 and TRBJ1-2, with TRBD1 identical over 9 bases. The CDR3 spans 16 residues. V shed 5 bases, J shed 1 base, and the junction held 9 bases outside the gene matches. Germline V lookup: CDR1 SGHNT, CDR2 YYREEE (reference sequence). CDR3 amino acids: CASSSGQGWFNYGYTF. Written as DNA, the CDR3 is TGTGCCAGCAGTTCGGGACAGGGATGGTTTAACTATGGCTACACCTTC.

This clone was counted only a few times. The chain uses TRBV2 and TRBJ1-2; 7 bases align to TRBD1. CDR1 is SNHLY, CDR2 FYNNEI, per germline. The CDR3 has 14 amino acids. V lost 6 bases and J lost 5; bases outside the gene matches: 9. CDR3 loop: CASSGPGTEYGYTF. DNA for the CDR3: TGTGCCAGCAGCGGTCCCGGGACAGAGTATGGCTACACCTTC.

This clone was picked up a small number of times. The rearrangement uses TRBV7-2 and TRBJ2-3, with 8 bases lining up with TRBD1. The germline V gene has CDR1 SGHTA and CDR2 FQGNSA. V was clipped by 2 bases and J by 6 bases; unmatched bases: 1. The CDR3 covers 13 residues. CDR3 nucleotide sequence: TGTGCCAGCAGCTTAAACAGGGGGGATACGCAGTATTTT. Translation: CASSLNRGDTQYF.

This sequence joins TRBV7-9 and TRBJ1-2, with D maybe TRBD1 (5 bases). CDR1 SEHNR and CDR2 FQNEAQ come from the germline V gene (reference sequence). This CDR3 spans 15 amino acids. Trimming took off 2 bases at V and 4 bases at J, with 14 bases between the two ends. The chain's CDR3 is CASSLLGQGGYGYTF. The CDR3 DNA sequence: TGTGCCAGCAGCTTATTGGGGCAGGGTGGCTATGGCTACACCTTC.

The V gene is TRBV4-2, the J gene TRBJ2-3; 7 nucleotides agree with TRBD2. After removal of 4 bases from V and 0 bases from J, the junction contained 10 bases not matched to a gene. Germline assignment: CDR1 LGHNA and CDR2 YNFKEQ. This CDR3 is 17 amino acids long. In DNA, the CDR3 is TGTGCCAGCAGCCCGGCTGGTCTAGCGGAGAGCACAGATACGCAGTATTTT. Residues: CASSPAGLAESTDTQYF.

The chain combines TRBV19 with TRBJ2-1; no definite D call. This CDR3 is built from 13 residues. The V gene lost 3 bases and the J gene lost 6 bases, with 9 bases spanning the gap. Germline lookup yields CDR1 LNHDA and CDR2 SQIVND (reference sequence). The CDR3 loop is CASSMTRLNEQFF. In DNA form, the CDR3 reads TGTGCCAGTAGTATGACTCGGCTCAATGAGCAGTTCTTC.

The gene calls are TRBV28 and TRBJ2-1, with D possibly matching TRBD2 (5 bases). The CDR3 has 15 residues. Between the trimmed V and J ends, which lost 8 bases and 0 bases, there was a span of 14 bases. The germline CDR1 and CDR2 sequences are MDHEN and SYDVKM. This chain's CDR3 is CASLSPLGSYNEQFF. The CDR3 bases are TGTGCCAGCCTCTCCCCACTAGGCTCCTACAATGAGCAGTTCTTC.

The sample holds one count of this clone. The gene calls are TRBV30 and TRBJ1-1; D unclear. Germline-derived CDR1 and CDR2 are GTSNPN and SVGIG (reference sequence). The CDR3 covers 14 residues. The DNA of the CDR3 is TGTGCTCAAAAGCTCCCAACAAGGGAGACTGAAGCTTTCTTT. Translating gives CAQKLPTRETEAFF. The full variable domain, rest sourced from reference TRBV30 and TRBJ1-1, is SQTIHQWPATLVQPVGSPLSLECTVEGTSNPNLYWYRQAAGRGLQLLFYSVGIGQISSEVPQNLSASRPQDRQFILSSKKLLLSDSGFYLCAQKLPTRETEAFFGQGTRLTVV.

CDR3 in DNA: TGCGCCAGCAGCTCGGGGGGACTAGCGCGCTACGAGCAGTACTTC. Protein product: CASSSGGLARYEQYF. The rearrangement uses TRBV5-1 and TRBJ2-7, with 10 bases identical to TRBD2. The germline V gene encodes CDR1 SGHRS and CDR2 YFSETQ. V shed 3 bases and J 3 bases; nucleotides not matched to a gene: 6. This CDR3 spans 15 amino acids.

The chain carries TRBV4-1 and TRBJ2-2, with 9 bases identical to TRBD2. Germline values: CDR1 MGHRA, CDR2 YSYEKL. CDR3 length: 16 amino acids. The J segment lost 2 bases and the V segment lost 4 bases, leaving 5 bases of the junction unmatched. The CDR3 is CASSPTSGANTGELFF. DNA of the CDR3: TGCGCCAGCAGCCCGACTAGCGGAGCTAACACCGGGGAGCTGTTTTTT.

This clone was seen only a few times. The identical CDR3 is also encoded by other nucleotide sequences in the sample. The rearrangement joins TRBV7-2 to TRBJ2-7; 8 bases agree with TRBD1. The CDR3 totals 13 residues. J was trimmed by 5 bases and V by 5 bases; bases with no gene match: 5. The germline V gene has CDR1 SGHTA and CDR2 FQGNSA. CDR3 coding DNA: TGTGCCAGCAGCAGCGACAGGGGCCACGAGCAGTACTTC. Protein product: CASSSDRGHEQYF.

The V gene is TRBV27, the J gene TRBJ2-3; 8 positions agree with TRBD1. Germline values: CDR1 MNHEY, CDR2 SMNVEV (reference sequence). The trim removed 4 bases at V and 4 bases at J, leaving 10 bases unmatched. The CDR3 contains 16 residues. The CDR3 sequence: CASSYGTGTSADTQYF. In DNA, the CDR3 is TGTGCCAGCAGTTACGGGACAGGAACGTCCGCAGATACGCAGTATTTT.